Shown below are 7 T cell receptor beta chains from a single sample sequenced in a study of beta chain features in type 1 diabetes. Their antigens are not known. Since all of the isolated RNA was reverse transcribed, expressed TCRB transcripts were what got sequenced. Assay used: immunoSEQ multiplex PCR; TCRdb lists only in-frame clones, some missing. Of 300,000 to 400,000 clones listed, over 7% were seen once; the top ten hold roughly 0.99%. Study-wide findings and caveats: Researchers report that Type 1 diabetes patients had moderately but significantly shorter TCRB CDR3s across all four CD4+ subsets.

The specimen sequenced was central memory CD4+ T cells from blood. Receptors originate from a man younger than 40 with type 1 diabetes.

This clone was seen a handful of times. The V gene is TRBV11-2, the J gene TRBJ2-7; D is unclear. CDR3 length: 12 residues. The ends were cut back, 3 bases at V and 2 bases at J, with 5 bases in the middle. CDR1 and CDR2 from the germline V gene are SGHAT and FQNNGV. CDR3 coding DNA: TGTGCCAGCAGCTTCTGGGCCTACGAGCAGTACTTC. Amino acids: CASSFWAYEQYF.

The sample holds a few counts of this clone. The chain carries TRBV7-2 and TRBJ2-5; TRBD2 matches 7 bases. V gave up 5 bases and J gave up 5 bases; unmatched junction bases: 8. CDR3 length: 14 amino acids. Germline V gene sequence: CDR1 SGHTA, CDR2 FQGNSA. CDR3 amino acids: CASSRTRNRETQYF. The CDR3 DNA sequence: TGTGCCAGCAGCCGGACTAGAAACAGGGAGACCCAGTACTTC.

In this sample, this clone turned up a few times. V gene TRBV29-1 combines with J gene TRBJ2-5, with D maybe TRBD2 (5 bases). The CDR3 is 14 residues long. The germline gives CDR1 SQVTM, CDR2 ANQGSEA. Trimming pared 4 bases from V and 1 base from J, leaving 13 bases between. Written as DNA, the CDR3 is TGCAGCGTTGCTGTCGGGGTCCCCCAAGAGACCCAGTACTTC. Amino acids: CSVAVGVPQETQYF.

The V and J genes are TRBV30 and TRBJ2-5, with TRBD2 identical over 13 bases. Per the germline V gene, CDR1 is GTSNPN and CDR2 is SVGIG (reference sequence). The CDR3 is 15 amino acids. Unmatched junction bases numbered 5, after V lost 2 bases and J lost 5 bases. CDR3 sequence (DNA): TGTGCCTGGAGTCCGGGACTAGCGGGGTTCGAGACCCAGTACTTC. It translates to CAWSPGLAGFETQYF.

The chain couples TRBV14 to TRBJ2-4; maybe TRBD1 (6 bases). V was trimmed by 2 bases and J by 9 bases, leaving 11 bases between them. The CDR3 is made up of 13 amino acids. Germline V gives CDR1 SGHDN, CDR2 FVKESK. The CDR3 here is CASSQNSQGIQYF. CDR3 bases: TGTGCCAGCAGCCAAAACTCACAGGGCATTCAGTACTTC. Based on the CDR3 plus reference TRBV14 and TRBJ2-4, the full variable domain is EAGVTQFPSHSVIEKGQTVTLRCDPISGHDNLYWYRRVMGKEIKFLLHFVKESKQDESGMPNNRFLAERTGGTYSTLKVQPAELEDSGVYFCASSQNSQGIQYFGAGTRLSVL.

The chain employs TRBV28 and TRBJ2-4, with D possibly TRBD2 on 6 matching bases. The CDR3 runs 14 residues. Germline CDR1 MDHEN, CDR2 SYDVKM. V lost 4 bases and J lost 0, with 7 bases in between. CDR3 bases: TGTGCCAGCAGTTCCGGGGGAGCCAAAAACATTCAGTACTTC. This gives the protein CASSSGGAKNIQYF.

The CDR3, as DNA: TGCGCCAGCAGCTTGGAGTTCTCCTATGGCTACACCTTC. The encoded protein is CASSLEFSYGYTF. The rearrangement joins TRBV5-1 to TRBJ1-2; D remains unclear. V was pared by 0 bases and J by 4 bases, with 7 bases between. Germline V gene sequence: CDR1 SGHRS, CDR2 YFSETQ. This CDR3 is built from 13 residues.